One and the same sample provided the 2 T cell receptor beta chains below, sequenced in a study of PD-1 blockade in classical Hodgkin lymphoma. There was relapse after autologous stem cell transplantation in every patient, and there was variation in brentuximab vedotin exposure. Generated by immunoSEQ multiplex PCR, the TCRdb table keeps only in-frame clones and is missing some. The repertoire has around 100,000 clones, 85% to 90% of them found once; the top ten carry about 6.1%. Specimen: peripheral blood mononuclear cells (PBMCs), collected before the second cycle of nivolumab. All receptors come from a human donor with classical Hodgkin lymphoma.

The chain has TRBV27 and TRBJ1-5; D perhaps matches TRBD1 (5 bases). This CDR3 has 14 amino acids. V shed 6 bases and J shed 2 bases, with 11 bases lying between them. The germline V gene encodes CDR1 MNHEY and CDR2 SMNVEV (reference sequence). CDR3 region: CASSTSTGNQPQHF. CDR3 DNA: TGTGCCAGCAGCACCTCGACAGGCAATCAGCCCCAGCATTTT.

The chain employs TRBV19 and TRBJ2-7; 9 bases are a match to TRBD1. Trimming took 3 bases from V and 1 from J; bases not matched to a gene: 1. This CDR3 is built from 14 residues. The germline V gene has CDR1 LNHDA and CDR2 SQIVND (reference sequence). The CDR3 DNA is TGTGCCAGTAGTATCGGGACAGGGTCCTACGAGCAGTACTTC. As protein: CASSIGTGSYEQYF.